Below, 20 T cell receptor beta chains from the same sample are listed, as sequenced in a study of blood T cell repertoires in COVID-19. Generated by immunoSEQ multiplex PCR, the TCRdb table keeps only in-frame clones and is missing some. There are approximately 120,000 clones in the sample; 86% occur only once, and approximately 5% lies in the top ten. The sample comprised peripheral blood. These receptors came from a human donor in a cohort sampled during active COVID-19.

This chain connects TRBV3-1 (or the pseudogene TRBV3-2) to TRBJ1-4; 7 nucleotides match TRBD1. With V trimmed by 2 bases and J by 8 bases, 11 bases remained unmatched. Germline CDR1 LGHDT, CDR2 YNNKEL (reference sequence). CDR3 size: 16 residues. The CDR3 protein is CASSQNGAGGGEKLFF. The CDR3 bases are TGTGCCAGCAGCCAAAACGGGGCAGGGGGTGGAGAAAAACTGTTTTTT.

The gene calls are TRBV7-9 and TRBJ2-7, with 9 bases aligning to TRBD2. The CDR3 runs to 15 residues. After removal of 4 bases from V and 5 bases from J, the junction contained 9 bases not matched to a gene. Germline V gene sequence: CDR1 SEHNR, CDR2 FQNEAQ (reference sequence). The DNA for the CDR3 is TGTGCCAGCAGCTCAAAACCCGGGACTAGCAACGAGCAGTACTTC. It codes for CASSSKPGTSNEQYF.

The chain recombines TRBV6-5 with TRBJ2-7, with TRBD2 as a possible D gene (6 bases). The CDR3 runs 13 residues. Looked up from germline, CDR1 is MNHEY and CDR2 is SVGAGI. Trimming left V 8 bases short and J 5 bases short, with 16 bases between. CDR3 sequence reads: CASRTTSDNEQYF. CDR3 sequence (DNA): TGTGCCAGCCGTACGACTAGTGACAACGAGCAGTACTTC.

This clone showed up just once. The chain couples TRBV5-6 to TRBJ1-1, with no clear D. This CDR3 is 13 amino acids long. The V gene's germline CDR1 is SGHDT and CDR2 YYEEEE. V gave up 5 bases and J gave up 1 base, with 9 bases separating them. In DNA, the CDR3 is TGTGCCAGCAGGGTTCATAGGAACACTGAAGCTTTCTTT. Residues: CASRVHRNTEAFF.

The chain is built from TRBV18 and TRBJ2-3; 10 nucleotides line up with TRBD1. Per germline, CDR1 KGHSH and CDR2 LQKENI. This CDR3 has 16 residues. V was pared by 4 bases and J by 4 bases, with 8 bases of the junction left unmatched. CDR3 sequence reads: CASSLIGTGVPDTQYF. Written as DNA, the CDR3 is TGTGCCAGCTCACTTATCGGGACAGGGGTGCCAGATACGCAGTATTTT.

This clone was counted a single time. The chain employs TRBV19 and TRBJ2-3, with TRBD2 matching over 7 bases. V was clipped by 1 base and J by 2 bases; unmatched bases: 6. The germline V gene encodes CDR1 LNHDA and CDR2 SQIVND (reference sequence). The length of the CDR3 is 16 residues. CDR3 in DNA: TGTGCCAGTAGTATAGCTAGCGGACTCACCACAGATACGCAGTATTTT. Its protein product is CASSIASGLTTDTQYF.

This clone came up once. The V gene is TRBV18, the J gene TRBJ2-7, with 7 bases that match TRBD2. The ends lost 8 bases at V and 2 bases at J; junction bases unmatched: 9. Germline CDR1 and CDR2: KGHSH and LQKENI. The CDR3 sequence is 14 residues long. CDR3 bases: TGTGCCAGCCGAGATACTAGCGTGCCCTACGAGCAGTACTTC. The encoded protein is CASRDTSVPYEQYF.

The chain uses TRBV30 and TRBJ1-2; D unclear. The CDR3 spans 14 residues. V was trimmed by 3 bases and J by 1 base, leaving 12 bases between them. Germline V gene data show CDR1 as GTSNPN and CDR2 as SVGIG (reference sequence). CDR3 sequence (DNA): TGTGCCTGGAGAGTTTTACGGGATAACTATGGCTACACCTTC. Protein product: CAWRVLRDNYGYTF.

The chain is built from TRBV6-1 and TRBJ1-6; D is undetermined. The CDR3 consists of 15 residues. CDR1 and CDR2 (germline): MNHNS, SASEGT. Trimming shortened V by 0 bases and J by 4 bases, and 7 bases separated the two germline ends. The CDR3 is CASSEAQAYNSPLHF. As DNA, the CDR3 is TGTGCCAGCAGTGAAGCCCAGGCTTATAATTCACCCCTCCACTTT.

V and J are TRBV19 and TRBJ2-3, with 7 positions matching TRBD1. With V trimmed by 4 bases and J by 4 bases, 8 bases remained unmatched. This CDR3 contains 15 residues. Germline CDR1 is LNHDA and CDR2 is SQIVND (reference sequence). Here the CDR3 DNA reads TGTGCCAGTAGTAAAGACAGGGCCGGCGCAGATACGCAGTATTTT. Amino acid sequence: CASSKDRAGADTQYF. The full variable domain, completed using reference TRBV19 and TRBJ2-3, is DGGITQSPKYLFRKEGQNVTLSCEQNLNHDAMYWYRQDPGQGLRLIYYSQIVNDFQKGDIAEGYSVSREKKESFPLTVTSAQKNPTAFYLCASSKDRAGADTQYFGPGTRLTVL.

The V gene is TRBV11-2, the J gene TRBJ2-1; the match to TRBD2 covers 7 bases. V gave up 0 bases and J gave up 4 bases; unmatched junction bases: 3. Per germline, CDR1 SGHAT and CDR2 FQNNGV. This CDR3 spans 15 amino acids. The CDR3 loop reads CASSLDGRTYNEQFF. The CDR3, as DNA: TGTGCCAGCAGCTTAGACGGGAGGACTTACAATGAGCAGTTCTTC.

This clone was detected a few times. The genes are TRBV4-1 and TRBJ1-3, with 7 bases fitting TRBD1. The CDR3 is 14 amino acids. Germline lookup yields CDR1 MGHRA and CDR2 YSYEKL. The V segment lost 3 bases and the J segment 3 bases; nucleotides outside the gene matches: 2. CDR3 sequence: CASSHTGDGNTIYF. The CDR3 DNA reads TGCGCCAGCAGCCACACAGGGGATGGAAACACCATATATTTT.

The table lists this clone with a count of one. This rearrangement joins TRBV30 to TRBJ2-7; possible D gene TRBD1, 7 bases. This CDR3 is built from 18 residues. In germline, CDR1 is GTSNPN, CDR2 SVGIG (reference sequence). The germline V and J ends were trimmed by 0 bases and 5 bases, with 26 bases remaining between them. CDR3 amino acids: CAWSVQGRWRGRGHEQYF. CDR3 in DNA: TGTGCCTGGAGTGTACAAGGGCGGTGGAGGGGGCGCGGCCACGAGCAGTACTTC.

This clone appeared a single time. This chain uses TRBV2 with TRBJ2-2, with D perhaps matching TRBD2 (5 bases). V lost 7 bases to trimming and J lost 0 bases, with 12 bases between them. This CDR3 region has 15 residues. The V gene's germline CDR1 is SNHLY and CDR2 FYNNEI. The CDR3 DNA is TGTGCCAGCATCGACGGAGGTGCGAACACCGGGGAGCTGTTTTTT. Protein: CASIDGGANTGELFF. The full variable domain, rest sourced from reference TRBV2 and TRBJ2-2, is EPEVTQTPSHQVTQMGQEVILRCVPISNHLYFYWYRQILGQKVEFLVSFYNNEISEKSEIFDDQFSVERPDGSNFTLKIRSTKLEDSAMYFCASIDGGANTGELFFGEGSRLTVL.

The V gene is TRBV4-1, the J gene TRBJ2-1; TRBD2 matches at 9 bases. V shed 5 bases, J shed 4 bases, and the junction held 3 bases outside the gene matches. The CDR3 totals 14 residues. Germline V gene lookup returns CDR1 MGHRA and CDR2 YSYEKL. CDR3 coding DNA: TGCGCCAGCAGCACTAGCGGGTTGTACAATGAGCAGTTCTTC. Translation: CASSTSGLYNEQFF.

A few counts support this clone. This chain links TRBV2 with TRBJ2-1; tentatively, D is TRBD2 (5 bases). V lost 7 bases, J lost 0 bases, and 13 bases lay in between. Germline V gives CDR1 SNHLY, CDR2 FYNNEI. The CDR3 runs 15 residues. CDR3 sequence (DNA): TGTGCCAGCACGAGGAGCGGAGGCTCCTACAATGAGCAGTTCTTC. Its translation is CASTRSGGSYNEQFF.

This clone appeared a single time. The CDR3: CASSPQWLDYEQYF. The CDR3 nucleotides read TGTGCCAGCTCTCCGCAGTGGCTAGATTACGAGCAGTACTTC. This chain links TRBV6-5 with TRBJ2-7; D not certain. Trimming took 8 bases from V and 4 from J, leaving 18 bases between them. The CDR3 is made up of 14 amino acids. Germline CDR1 is MNHEY and CDR2 is SVGAGI.

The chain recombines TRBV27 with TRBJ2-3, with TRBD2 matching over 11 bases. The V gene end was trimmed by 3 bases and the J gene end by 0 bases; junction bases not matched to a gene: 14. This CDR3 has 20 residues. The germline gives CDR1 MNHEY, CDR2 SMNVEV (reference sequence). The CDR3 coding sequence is TGTGCCAGCAGTTTCGACCCGCGCCCCGGACTAGCGGGTAGCACAGATACGCAGTATTTT. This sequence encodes CASSFDPRPGLAGSTDTQYF.

CDR3 sequence reads: CASGGKSYNEQFF. In DNA, the CDR3 is TGTGCCAGCGGGGGGAAGTCCTACAATGAGCAGTTCTTC. The chain joins TRBV6-5 to TRBJ2-1; TRBD2 might be the D (6 bases). V was pared by 8 bases and J by 1 base, with 9 bases between. Germline CDR1 MNHEY, CDR2 SVGAGI. There are 13 residues in the CDR3.

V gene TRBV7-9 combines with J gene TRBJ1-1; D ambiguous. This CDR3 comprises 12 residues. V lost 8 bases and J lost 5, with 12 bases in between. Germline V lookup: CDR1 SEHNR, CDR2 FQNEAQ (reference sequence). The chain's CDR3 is CASRRSETEAFF. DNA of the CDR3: TGTGCCAGCCGCAGATCGGAGACTGAAGCTTTCTTT.